Described below is a single T cell receptor beta chain sequence and its context. No cognate antigen has been identified for it. Base qualities are not at hand, and no much larger clone is one base apart. This record belongs to a study of blood T cells in healthy people across ages (dated by TCRdb to the mid-2010s). Background for the entire study: In model experiments, template switching captured roughly one uniquely barcoded TCR beta cDNA molecule for every two T cells. To track age-related changes in TCR beta repertoire diversity, the study relied on deep sequencing normalized with unique cDNA molecular identifiers. Four age groups were formed from the donors: young (average 16 years), middle-aged (around 39), aged (more than 55) and long-lived (roughly 88). To avoid experimental bias, donors of different ages were randomly spread across the sequencing lanes. The study analyzed two additional independent replicas of 1 million unique cDNA reads from the same blood draw for two donors, one aged 18 to 30 and one aged 80 or older.

The donors were under 40 Caucasian individuals from Russia, aged 6 to 90 years, who were systemically healthy. Roughly 10 milliliters of peripheral blood were collected from each donor into EDTA-treated Vacutainer tubes. PBMCs were isolated by Ficoll-Paque density-gradient centrifugation, with at least 6.5 million obtained per sample. Total RNA was extracted from PBMCs with Trizol reagent, with at least 5 micrograms obtained per sample. Naive CD45RAhigh/CD27high T cell percentages were measured by flow cytometry on a PBMC aliquot from every donor. Library method: 5' RACE. This sample was sequenced with an Illumina HiSeq 2500. A second PCR of about 6 to 11 cycles was run with a J-beta primer mix and a sample-barcoded 5' primer. Each TCR beta cDNA molecule received a unique molecular identifier from a template-switch 5' adaptor carrying 12 random nucleotides. Each sample yielded at least 2.5 million CDR3-containing paired-end reads. First-strand cDNA synthesis was performed from all RNA using the Mint cDNA synthesis kit, with priming by a TRBC-specific oligonucleotide. All cDNA was treated with uracil-DNA glycosylase and then went through a first 18-cycle PCR with the universal primers M1SS and BC2_uni_R. Per the authors' processing: Each sample was normalized by randomly selecting 1 million high-quality reads, each carrying a distinct molecular identifier. Reads sharing molecular identifiers were discarded rather than binned into consensus sequences. MiTCR, set to a Q25 quality threshold and the strictest error-elimination algorithm, was used for CDR3 identification, clonotype clustering and error correction. A nonparametric unseen species model with Euler transformation was used to estimate a lower bound on total TCR beta diversity. TCRdb's own reprocessing of the public reads used fastp at Q25 and MiXCR and kept productive beta chains. Every entry covers one CDR3 protein and lists the most common genes and DNA from its rows. In this record, the V and J calls reflect TCRdb's handling and not the investigators' own analysis. The sample table records 1,500,000 or so distinct CDR3 sequences; approximately 42% of these occur just once. The ten most abundant clones make up approximately 4.1% of the sample.

On the study overall, not on this receptor specifically: Because donor CMV infection status was unknown, age-related changes in expanded clonotypes were potentially confounded. There was a strong correlation between observed TCR beta diversity and the percentage of naive T cells measured by flow cytometry. Estimates of total diversity based on one million sequenced T cells were considered lower bounds and underestimates. Since profiling was done on bulk unsorted PBMCs, naive and antigen-experienced compartments could not be conclusively compared. The long-lived group showed more naive CD4+ T cells, fewer expanded clones and increased TCR diversity than the aged group, suggesting age selection. Observed TCR beta diversity per million T cells fell roughly linearly with age, and a significant reduction was already apparent by age roughly 41.

Source material: blood. The TCR sequence derives from a woman in her late teens or twenties in good health.

The base sequence is TGCAGTGCTAGGGGAAGGACAGGGTTTAGCAATCAGCCCCAGCATTTT. Its protein is CSARGRTGFSNQPQHF. The rearrangement joined TRBV20-1 to TRBJ1-5, and 8 junction bases match TRBD1. The V end gives up 3 bases and the J end 0 bases, leaving 7 bases in the junction not matched to a gene. CDR1 and CDR2 are drawn from the germline V gene (reference sequence): DFQATT, SNEGSKA. The CDR3 runs 16 amino acids, cysteine and phenylalanine included. This entry keeps only the CDR3 DNA: 48 bases, framed from base 1.